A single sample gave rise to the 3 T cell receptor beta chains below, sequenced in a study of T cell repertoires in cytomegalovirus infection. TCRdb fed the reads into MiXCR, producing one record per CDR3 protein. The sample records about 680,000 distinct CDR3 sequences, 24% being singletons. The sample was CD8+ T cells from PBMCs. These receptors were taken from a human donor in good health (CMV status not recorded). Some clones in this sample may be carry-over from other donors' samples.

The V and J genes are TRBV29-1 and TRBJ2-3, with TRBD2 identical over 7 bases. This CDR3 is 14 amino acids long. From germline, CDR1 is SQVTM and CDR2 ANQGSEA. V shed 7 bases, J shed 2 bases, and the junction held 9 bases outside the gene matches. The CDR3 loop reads CSGGLVAPTDTQYF. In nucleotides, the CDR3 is TGCAGCGGCGGACTAGTGGCCCCCACAGATACGCAGTATTTT.

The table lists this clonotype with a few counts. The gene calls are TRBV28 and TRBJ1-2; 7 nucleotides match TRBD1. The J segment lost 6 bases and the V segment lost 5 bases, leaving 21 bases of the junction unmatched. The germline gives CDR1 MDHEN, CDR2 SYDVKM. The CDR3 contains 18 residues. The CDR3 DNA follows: TGTGCCAGCAGTATTGTAAAGGGGGCGAGGAGACGTGTCGATGGCTACACCTTC. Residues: CASSIVKGARRRVDGYTF.

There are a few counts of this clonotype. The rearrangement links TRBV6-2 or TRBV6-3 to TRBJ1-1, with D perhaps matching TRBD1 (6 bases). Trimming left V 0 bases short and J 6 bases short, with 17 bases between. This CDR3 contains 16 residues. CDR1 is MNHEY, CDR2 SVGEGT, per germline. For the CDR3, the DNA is TGTGCCAGCAGTTACTCCATTGGCGGGGGGCTGTCTGAAGCTTTCTTT. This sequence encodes CASSYSIGGGLSEAFF.